This T cell receptor (beta chain) emerged from a study of OX40 agonist ivuxolimab in advanced cancers. Turning to the study itself: The dose-escalation cohort had hepatocellular carcinoma, melanoma, renal cell or head and neck cancer.

General study results and limits: Also present in some nonresponders was a low level of normalized T-cell clonal expansion. In the 0.1 to 3.0 mg/kg range, CD4+ and CD8+ blood T cells had expanded clonally by week 6.

The length of the CDR3 is 14 residues. Germline V gene lookup returns CDR1 SGHTA and CDR2 FQGNSA. Deletions cut 5 bases from V and 1 base from J, with 11 bases between. About this clone itself: The target antigen is unknown.

The assay was immunoSEQ multiplex PCR, and TCRdb's table has in-frame clones only and misses some. The data hold some 78,000 clones, with roughly 92% observed a single time. This clonotype originated in an adult with an advanced solid tumor such as melanoma, head and neck, liver or kidney cancer. The sample consisted of CD4+ or CD8+ T cells sorted from blood, taken in a trial of the OX40 agonist ivuxolimab. The chain links TRBV7-2 to TRBJ1-1; no definite D call. Here the CDR3 DNA reads TGTGCCAGCAGCAGAGGGTGGACGAACACTGAAGCTTTCTTT. Its protein is CASSRGWTNTEAFF. Complete variable domain (other parts from reference TRBV7-2 and TRBJ1-1): GAGVSQSPSNKVTEKGKDVELRCDPISGHTALYWYRQSLGQGLEFLIYFQGNSAPDKSGLPSDRFSAERTGGSVSTLTIQRTQQEDSAVYLCASSRGWTNTEAFFGQGTRLTVV.